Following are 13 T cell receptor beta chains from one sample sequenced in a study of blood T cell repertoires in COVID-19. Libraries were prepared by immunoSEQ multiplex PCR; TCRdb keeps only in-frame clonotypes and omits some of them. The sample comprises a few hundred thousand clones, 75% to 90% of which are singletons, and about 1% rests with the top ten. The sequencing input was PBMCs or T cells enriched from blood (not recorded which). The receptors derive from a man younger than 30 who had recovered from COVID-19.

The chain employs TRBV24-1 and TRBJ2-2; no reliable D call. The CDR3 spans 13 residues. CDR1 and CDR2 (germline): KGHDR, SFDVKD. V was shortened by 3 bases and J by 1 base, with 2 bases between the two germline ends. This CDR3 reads CATSDQNTGELFF. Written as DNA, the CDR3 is TGTGCCACCAGTGATCAGAACACCGGGGAGCTGTTTTTT.

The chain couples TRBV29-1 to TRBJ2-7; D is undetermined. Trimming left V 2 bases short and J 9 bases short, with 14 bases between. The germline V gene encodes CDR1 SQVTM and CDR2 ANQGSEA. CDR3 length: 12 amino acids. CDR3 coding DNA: TGCAGCGTTGAATTCCTCGGGTCAGCGCAGTACTTC. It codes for CSVEFLGSAQYF.

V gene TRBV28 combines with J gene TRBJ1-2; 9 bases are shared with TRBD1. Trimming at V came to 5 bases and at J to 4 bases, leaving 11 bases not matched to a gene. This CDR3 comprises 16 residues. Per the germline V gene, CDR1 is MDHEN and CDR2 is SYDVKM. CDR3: CASSGTGTGPLYGYTF. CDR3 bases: TGTGCCAGCAGTGGAACCGGGACAGGGCCTCTCTATGGCTACACCTTC.

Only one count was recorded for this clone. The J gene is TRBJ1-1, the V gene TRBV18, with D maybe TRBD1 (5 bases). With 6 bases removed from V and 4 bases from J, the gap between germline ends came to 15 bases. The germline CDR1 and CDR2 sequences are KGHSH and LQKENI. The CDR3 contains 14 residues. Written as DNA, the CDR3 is TGTGCCAGCTCCCAACCGACAGTATCCACTGAAGCTTTCTTT. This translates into CASSQPTVSTEAFF.

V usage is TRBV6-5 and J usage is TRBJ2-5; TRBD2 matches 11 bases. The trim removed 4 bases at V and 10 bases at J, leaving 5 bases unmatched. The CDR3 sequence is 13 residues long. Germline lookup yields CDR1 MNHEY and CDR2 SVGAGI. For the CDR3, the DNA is TGTGCCAGCAGTTTAGCGGGAGGGGTGGTCCAGTACTTC. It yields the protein CASSLAGGVVQYF.

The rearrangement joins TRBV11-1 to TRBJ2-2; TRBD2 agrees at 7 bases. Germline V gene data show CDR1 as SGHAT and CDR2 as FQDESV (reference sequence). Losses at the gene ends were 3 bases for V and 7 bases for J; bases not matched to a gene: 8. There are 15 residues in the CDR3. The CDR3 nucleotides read TGTGCCAGCAGCTTGGGAGGGAGCTTCGTCGGGGAGCTGTTTTTT. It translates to CASSLGGSFVGELFF.

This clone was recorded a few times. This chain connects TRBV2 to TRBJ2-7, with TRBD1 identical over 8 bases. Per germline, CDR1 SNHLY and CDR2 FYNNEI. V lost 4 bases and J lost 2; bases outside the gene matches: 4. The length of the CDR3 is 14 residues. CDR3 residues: CASSVGTGPYEQYF. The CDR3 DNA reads TGTGCCAGCAGTGTCGGGACAGGCCCCTACGAGCAGTACTTC.

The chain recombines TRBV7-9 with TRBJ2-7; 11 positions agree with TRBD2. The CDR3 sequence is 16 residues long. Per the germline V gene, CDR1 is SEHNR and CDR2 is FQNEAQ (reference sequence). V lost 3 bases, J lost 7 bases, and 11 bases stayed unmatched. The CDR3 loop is CASSFTTSGSEWEQYF. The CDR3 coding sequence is TGTGCCAGCAGCTTCACCACTAGCGGGAGCGAGTGGGAGCAGTACTTC. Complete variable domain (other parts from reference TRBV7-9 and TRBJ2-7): DTGVSQNPRHKITKRGQNVTFRCDPISEHNRLYWYRQTLGQGPEFLTYFQNEAQLEKSRLLSDRFSAERPKGSFSTLEIQRTEQGDSAMYLCASSFTTSGSEWEQYFGPGTRLTVT.

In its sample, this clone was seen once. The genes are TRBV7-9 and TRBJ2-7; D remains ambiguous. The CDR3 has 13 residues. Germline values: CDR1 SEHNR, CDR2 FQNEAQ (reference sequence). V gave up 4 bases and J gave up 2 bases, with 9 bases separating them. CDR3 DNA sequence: TGTGCCAGCAGCTCTGACAACACCTACGAGCAGTACTTC. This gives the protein CASSSDNTYEQYF.

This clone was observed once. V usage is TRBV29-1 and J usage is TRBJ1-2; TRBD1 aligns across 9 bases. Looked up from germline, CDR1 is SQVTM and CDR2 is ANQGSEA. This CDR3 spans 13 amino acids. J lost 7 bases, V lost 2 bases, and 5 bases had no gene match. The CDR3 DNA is TGCAGCGTTGAAAACAGGGGGCTTGTTGGCTACACCTTC. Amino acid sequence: CSVENRGLVGYTF.

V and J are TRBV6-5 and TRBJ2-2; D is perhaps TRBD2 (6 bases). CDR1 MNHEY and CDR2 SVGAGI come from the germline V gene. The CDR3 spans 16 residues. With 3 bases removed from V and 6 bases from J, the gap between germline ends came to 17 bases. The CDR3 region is CASSYSGTRGAGELFF. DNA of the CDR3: TGTGCCAGCAGTTATTCCGGGACTCGAGGTGCCGGGGAGCTGTTTTTT.

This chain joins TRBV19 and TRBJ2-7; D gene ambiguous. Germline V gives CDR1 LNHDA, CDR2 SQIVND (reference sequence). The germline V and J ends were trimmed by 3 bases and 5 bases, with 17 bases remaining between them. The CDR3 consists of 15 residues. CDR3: CASSMPSNPGDEQYF. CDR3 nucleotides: TGTGCCAGTAGTATGCCCTCAAATCCGGGTGACGAGCAGTACTTC.

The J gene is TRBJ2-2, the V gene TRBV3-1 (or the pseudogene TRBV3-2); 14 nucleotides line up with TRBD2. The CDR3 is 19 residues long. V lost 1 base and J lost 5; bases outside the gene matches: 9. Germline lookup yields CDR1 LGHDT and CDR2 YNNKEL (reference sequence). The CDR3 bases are TGTGCCAGCAGCCAAGGCGGGACTAGCGGGAGTTTTGGTACCGGGGAGCTGTTTTTT. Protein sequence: CASSQGGTSGSFGTGELFF.